This T cell receptor beta chain was profiled in a study of beta chain features in type 1 diabetes. For the study at large: When patients were set against healthy donors, age, gender and cell yields were similar. Study-level results: Type 1 diabetes patients had TCRB CDR3s that were shorter (moderately but significantly so) in all four CD4+ subsets. Insertions were fewer and deletions more numerous at VDJ junctions in type 1 diabetes patients.

Purity of each sorted population was above 95%. Isolated RNA was reverse transcribed in full, so expressed TCRB transcripts were sequenced. The read count averaged around 3.6 million across naive, central memory and regulatory T cell samples. Sequencing used immunoSEQ multiplex PCR; TCRdb keeps in-frame clones, though not all of them. The data hold approximately 250,000 clones, with about a tenth observed a single time. V lost 3 bases and J 6 bases, leaving 17 bases between the germline ends. This CDR3 has 15 amino acids. Per germline, CDR1 MDHEN and CDR2 SYDVKM. As for this clone: Its antigen is unknown.

V and J are TRBV28 and TRBJ2-5; TRBD1 is a possible D gene (5 bases). The sample taken for sequencing was naive CD4+ T cells from blood. This clonotype originated in a man aged 25 to 45 with type 1 diabetes. Here the CDR3 DNA reads TGTGCCAGCAGTTTTTCTACAGGAAGGGGCAAGACCCAGTACTTC. Protein sequence: CASSFSTGRGKTQYF.